The entry below gives a single TCR beta chain sequence along with its context. What it recognizes is unknown. Sequencing was performed with immunoSEQ multiplex PCR; in TCRdb, only in-frame clones are kept and a portion is missing. In the table there are about 27,000 clones, roughly 80% of which are singletons. CDR1 SEHNR and CDR2 FQNEAQ come from the germline V gene (reference sequence). V gave up 4 bases and J gave up 7 bases, with 11 bases separating them. The CDR3 consists of 13 residues. The sample belongs to a study of PD-1 blockade in classical Hodgkin lymphoma. Each of the patients experienced relapse following autologous stem cell transplantation, and their brentuximab vedotin exposure differed. Negative magnetic selection isolated CD4+ T cells from thawed PBMCs. Study-wide results and caveats: The repertoire differences lack a defined cause, possibly disease activity or prior therapy. Reported baseline diversity: healthy donors highest, relapsed/refractory patients lowest. Complete responders possessed baseline diversity comparable to newly diagnosed patients.

The sequence derives from a human donor with classical Hodgkin lymphoma. The chain uses TRBV7-9 and TRBJ1-5, with TRBD1 as a possible D gene (5 bases). The input for sequencing was CD4+ T cells from blood, taken at baseline. CDR3 sequence: CASSSGLEQPQHF. CDR3 DNA sequence: TGTGCCAGCAGCTCAGGGTTGGAGCAGCCCCAGCATTTT.